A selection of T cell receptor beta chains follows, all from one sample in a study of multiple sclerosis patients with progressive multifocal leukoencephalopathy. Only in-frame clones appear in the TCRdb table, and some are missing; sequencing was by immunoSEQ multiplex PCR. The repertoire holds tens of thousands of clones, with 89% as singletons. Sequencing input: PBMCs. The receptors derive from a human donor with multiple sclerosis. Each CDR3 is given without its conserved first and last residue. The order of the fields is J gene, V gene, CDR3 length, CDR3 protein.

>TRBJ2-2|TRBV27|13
ASMGLQGAVGELF
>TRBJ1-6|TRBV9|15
ASSAMSGSSYNSPLH
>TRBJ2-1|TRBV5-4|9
ASSSDRGQF
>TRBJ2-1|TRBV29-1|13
SVEFGDREYNEQF
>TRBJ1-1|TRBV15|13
ATSPRTGWDTEAF
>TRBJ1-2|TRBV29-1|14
SAPGGQGAANYGYT
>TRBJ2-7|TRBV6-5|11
ASSYGRDPEQY
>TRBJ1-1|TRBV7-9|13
ASSLERAGWAEAF
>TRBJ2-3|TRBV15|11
ATSPGGVGTQY
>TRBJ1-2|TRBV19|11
ASSMRRWGGYT
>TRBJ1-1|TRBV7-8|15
ASSLAGTGGGNTEAF
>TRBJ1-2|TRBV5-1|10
ASSEGFYGYT
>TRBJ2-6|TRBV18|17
ASSPRVLAGLSGANVLT
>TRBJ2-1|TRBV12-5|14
ASGMDRGFSGHEQF
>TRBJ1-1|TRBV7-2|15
ASSHPVDYRRNTEAF
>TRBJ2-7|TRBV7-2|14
ASSLVHSAASYEQY
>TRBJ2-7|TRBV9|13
ASSHGTSGRYEQY
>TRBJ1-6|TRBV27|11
ASGDTPNSPLH
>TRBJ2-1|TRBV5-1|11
ASSWGHLNEQF
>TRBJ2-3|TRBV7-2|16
ASSHRGLAGEGTDTQY
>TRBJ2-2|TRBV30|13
AWSPSRIRTGELF
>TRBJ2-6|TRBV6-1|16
ASSDQRDVPSGANVLT
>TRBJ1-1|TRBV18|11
ASSPQGHTEAF
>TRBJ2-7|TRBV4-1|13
ASSPNQGRSYEQY
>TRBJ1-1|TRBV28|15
ASSLWASGTLNTEAF
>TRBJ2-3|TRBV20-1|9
SPIGADTQY
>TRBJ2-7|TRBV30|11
ARGGQGAYEQY
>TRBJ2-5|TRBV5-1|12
ASSLSGPQETQY
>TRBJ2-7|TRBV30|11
AWTLAGGGTQY
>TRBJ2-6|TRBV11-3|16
ASSGSRGGPPGANVLT
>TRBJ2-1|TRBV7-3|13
ASSLTSTGVSEQF
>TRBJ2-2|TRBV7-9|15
ASSTMGLGTNTGELF
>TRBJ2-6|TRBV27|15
ASSLSMWGGGANVLT
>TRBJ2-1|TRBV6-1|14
ASSEYETSDYNEQF
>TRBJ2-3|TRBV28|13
ASSLDRGFTYTQY
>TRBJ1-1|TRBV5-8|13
ASSPHPGVNTEAF
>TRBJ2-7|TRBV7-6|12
ASSLSESSYEQY
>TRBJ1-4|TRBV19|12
ASRSGGTGEKLF
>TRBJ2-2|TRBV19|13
ASTPSRKNTGELF
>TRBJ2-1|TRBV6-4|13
ASSELNVGGGEQF
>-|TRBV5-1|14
ASSLDGTGTSYEQY
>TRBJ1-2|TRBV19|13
ASNLSPGTGVGYT
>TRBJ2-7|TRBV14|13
ASSHPRTGTYEQY
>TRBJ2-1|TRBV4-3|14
ASSQEAGGSYNEQF
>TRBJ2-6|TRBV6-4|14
ASSDSLYSGANVLT
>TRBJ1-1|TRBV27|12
ASGISGGNTEAF
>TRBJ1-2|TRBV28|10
ASSPRVAGYT
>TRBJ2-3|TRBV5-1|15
ASSLAKQAGAPDTQY
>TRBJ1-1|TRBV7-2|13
ASSPRTGRNTEAF
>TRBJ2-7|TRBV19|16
ASSIVRGGLAGVVEQY
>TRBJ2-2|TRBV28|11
ASIQGQGRELF
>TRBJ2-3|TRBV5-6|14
ASSLEIAGVGDTQY
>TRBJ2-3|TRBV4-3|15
ASSQDFGGIPTDTQY
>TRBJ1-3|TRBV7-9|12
ASSLSGLGNTIY
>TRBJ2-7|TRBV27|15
ASSYYVPGLAGYEQY
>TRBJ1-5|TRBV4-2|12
ASSQGRVGQPQH
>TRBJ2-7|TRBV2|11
AIHPTQKREQY
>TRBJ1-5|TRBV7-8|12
ASSLGSRVQPQH